Following are 23 T cell receptor beta chains from one sample sequenced in a study of blood T cell repertoires in COVID-19. TCRdb keeps only in-frame clones here, not all; method: immunoSEQ multiplex PCR. The table records 45,000 to 65,000 clones, 80% to 90% of them present only once. The sample was peripheral blood. These receptors all come from a human donor in a cohort sampled during active COVID-19.

V and J are TRBV7-2 and TRBJ2-3; maybe TRBD1 (7 bases). Deletions cut 6 bases from V and 4 bases from J, with 17 bases between. The CDR3 contains 15 residues. Germline V gene data show CDR1 as SGHTA and CDR2 as FQGNSA. The CDR3 DNA follows: TGTGCCAGCAGTTCTCGGTCAGGGGGGTCAGATACGCAGTATTTT. It is translated as CASSSRSGGSDTQYF.

The chain couples TRBV5-5 to TRBJ2-2; 9 bases match TRBD1. This CDR3 is built from 14 residues. V shed 2 bases, J shed 5 bases, and the junction held 1 base outside the gene matches. From germline, CDR1 is SGHKS and CDR2 YYEKEE (reference sequence). CDR3 sequence (DNA): TGTGCCAGCAGCTTCGGACAGGGGACCGGGGAGCTGTTTTTT. Amino acid sequence: CASSFGQGTGELFF.

The CDR3 sequence is CASSRDSSGANVLTF. CDR3 sequence (DNA): TGTGCCAGCAGCCGGGACAGCTCTGGGGCCAACGTCCTGACTTTC. The chain uses TRBV3-1 (or the pseudogene TRBV3-2) and TRBJ2-6, with 7 nucleotides matching TRBD1. CDR1 LGHDT and CDR2 YNNKEL come from the germline V gene (reference sequence). V trimming: 4 bases; J trimming: 0 bases; junction bases outside the gene matches: 0. The CDR3 length is 15 residues.

This chain joins TRBV5-8 and TRBJ1-2, with 9 bases lining up with TRBD1. Germline V lookup: CDR1 SGHTS, CDR2 YDEGEE. Germline trimming cut 6 bases from V and 7 bases from J; bases unmatched to any gene: 10. The length of the CDR3 is 14 residues. In DNA, the CDR3 is TGTGCCAGCACCCGGGACAGGGCGCGCGGTGGCTACACCTTC. The encoded protein is CASTRDRARGGYTF.

V gene TRBV9 combines with J gene TRBJ2-1; 9 bases align to TRBD1. J lost 0 bases, V lost 3 bases, and 1 base had no gene match. Germline CDR1 SGDLS, CDR2 YYNGEE. The CDR3 has 15 residues. CDR3 sequence reads: CASSATGGSYNEQFF. DNA for the CDR3: TGTGCCAGCAGCGCGACAGGGGGCTCCTACAATGAGCAGTTCTTC.

The chain joins TRBV5-1 to TRBJ2-3, with 7 nucleotides matching TRBD2. The J segment lost 5 bases and the V segment lost 6 bases, leaving 9 bases of the junction unmatched. The CDR3 consists of 14 residues. In germline, CDR1 is SGHRS, CDR2 YFSETQ. DNA for the CDR3: TGCGCCAGCACCCTAGCGGACGCACAAGATACGCAGTATTTT. Protein: CASTLADAQDTQYF.

In its sample, this clone was seen a few times. The chain carries TRBV2 and TRBJ1-1; D is perhaps TRBD1 (6 bases). Looked up from germline, CDR1 is SNHLY and CDR2 is FYNNEI. This CDR3 spans 13 amino acids. V was cut by 6 bases and J by 11 bases, with 19 bases left in between. CDR3 in amino acids: CASRVRQEKAAFF. The CDR3 nucleotides are TGTGCCAGCAGGGTCCGACAGGAAAAAGCGGCTTTCTTT.

V gene TRBV18 combines with J gene TRBJ2-5; 11 positions match TRBD2. The germline V gene has CDR1 KGHSH and CDR2 LQKENI. This CDR3 has 16 amino acids. V lost 4 bases, J lost 5 bases, and 9 bases stayed unmatched. CDR3 loop: CASSQLAGGPAETQYF. The CDR3 DNA reads TGTGCCAGCTCACAGTTAGCGGGGGGGCCCGCCGAGACCCAGTACTTC.

This chain uses TRBV5-6 with TRBJ2-7, with 7 bases that match TRBD2. This CDR3 region has 14 residues. Germline loops: CDR1 SGHDT, CDR2 YYEEEE. After removal of 3 bases from V and 7 bases from J, the junction contained 10 bases not matched to a gene. The CDR3 region has the DNA TGTGCCAGCAGCTCTGGCCCACACGGGGGGGAGCAGTACTTC. Encoded protein: CASSSGPHGGEQYF.

The chain is built from TRBV2 and TRBJ2-3; TRBD1 aligns across 7 bases. Germline trimming cut 6 bases from V and 2 bases from J; bases unmatched to any gene: 14. The CDR3 extends over 17 amino acids. From germline, CDR1 is SNHLY and CDR2 FYNNEI. This CDR3 is CASRSFTGTVVTDTQYF. The CDR3 region has the DNA TGTGCCAGCAGGTCTTTCACCGGGACAGTGGTCACAGATACGCAGTATTTT.

The V and J genes are TRBV5-1 and TRBJ1-3; no definite D call. The V end was cut by 3 bases, the J end by 0 bases, with 7 bases between. The CDR3 is made up of 14 amino acids. Germline V gene sequence: CDR1 SGHRS, CDR2 YFSETQ. CDR3 nucleotide sequence: TGCGCCAGCAGCTCCTCCCTCTCTGGAAACACCATATATTTT. Protein product: CASSSSLSGNTIYF.

The chain uses TRBV29-1 and TRBJ1-1; a possible D gene is TRBD1 (5 bases). The V end was cut by 7 bases, the J end by 0 bases, with 24 bases between. Germline loops: CDR1 SQVTM, CDR2 ANQGSEA. The CDR3 contains 17 residues. This CDR3 is CSAIRAGFRIMNTEAFF. In DNA, the CDR3 is TGCAGCGCCATAAGGGCAGGGTTCAGAATCATGAACACTGAAGCTTTCTTT.

The V gene is TRBV24-1, the J gene TRBJ2-2; no definite D call. CDR1 and CDR2 (germline): KGHDR, SFDVKD. The CDR3 has 12 residues. The V end lost 2 bases, the J end lost 7 bases, and 4 bases lay between the germline ends. The CDR3 loop is CATSDYNGELFF. The CDR3 DNA reads as TGTGCCACCAGTGATTATAACGGGGAGCTGTTTTTT.

The V and J genes are TRBV7-2 and TRBJ2-5; D call uncertain. Between the trimmed V and J ends, which lost 2 bases and 4 bases, there was a span of 8 bases. The CDR3 sequence is 13 residues long. CDR1 and CDR2 from the germline V gene are SGHTA and FQGNSA. Here the CDR3 DNA reads TGTGCCAGCAGCTTACGGTCGCTAGAGACCCAGTACTTC. It encodes CASSLRSLETQYF. The full variable domain, its missing parts supplied by reference TRBV7-2 and TRBJ2-5, is GAGVSQSPSNKVTEKGKDVELRCDPISGHTALYWYRQSLGQGLEFLIYFQGNSAPDKSGLPSDRFSAERTGGSVSTLTIQRTQQEDSAVYLCASSLRSLETQYFGPGTRLLVL.

The J gene is TRBJ2-1, the V gene TRBV11-2, with TRBD2 identical over 14 bases. Trimming removed 5 bases from V and 7 bases from J; junction bases left unmatched: 7. From germline, CDR1 is SGHAT and CDR2 FQNNGV. This CDR3 is built from 16 residues. CDR3: CASSGAGTSGSNEQFF. The CDR3 nucleotides are TGTGCCAGCAGCGGGGCCGGGACTAGCGGGAGTAATGAGCAGTTCTTC.

The rearrangement joins TRBV6-6 to TRBJ1-2; 9 bases line up with TRBD1. CDR3 length equals 16 residues. Germline loops: CDR1 MNHNY, CDR2 SVGAGI (reference sequence). Losses at the gene ends were 0 bases for V and 2 bases for J; bases not matched to a gene: 4. CDR3 nucleotide sequence: TGTGCCAGCAGTTACTCCTCTGGGACAGGGAACTATGGCTACACCTTC. As protein: CASSYSSGTGNYGYTF.

The genes are TRBV6-5 and TRBJ2-5, with D tentatively TRBD1 (6 bases). CDR1 and CDR2 (germline): MNHEY, SVGAGI. This CDR3 has 14 amino acids. V was clipped by 0 bases and J by 6 bases, with 11 bases between them. The chain's CDR3 is CASSYSTGSQTQYF. CDR3 DNA sequence: TGTGCCAGCAGTTACTCGACAGGCTCCCAGACCCAGTACTTC.

V gene TRBV3-1 (or the pseudogene TRBV3-2) combines with J gene TRBJ1-2; tentatively, D is TRBD1 (6 bases). Germline-derived CDR1 and CDR2 are LGHDT and YNNKEL (reference sequence). Between the trimmed V and J ends, which lost 8 bases and 7 bases, there was a span of 26 bases. The CDR3 runs to 16 residues. The CDR3 is CASHSTHVGGLGGYTF. The DNA of the CDR3 is TGTGCCAGCCATTCTACGCACGTAGGGGGATTAGGTGGCTACACCTTC.

The rearrangement uses TRBV2 and TRBJ2-3; 10 nucleotides align to TRBD2. The CDR3 is 14 amino acids. Germline loops: CDR1 SNHLY, CDR2 FYNNEI. With V trimmed by 9 bases and J by 1 base, 4 bases remained unmatched. As DNA, the CDR3 is TGTGCCAGTAGGCTAGCGGGGGGCACAGATACGCAGTATTTT. As protein: CASRLAGGTDTQYF.

V usage is TRBV4-3 and J usage is TRBJ2-5; D possibly corresponds to TRBD2 (5 bases). Germline V gives CDR1 LGHNA, CDR2 YSLEER. The V gene lost 1 base and the J gene lost 3 bases, with 9 bases spanning the gap. This CDR3 contains 14 residues. The CDR3 sequence: CASSQVRAEETQYF. The CDR3 bases are TGCGCCAGCAGCCAAGTCCGAGCGGAAGAGACCCAGTACTTC.

This clone was counted once. The chain employs TRBV27 and TRBJ2-7; tentative D call: TRBD2 (5 bases). CDR3 length equals 14 residues. Deletions cut 3 bases from V and 2 bases from J, with 11 bases between. Germline CDR1 and CDR2: MNHEY and SMNVEV (reference sequence). In DNA form, the CDR3 reads TGTGCCAGCAGTTTTAGCGACGGGCCCTACGAGCAGTACTTC. This translates into CASSFSDGPYEQYF.

The chain joins TRBV9 to TRBJ2-6; a possible D gene is TRBD1 (6 bases). From germline, CDR1 is SGDLS and CDR2 YYNGEE. This CDR3 is 15 amino acids long. Trimming left V 3 bases short and J 4 bases short, with 11 bases between. DNA for the CDR3: TGTGCCAGCAGCGCTCAGGGGACCGGGGCCAACGTCCTGACTTTC. Its protein is CASSAQGTGANVLTF.

The chain uses TRBV30 and TRBJ2-1; 8 nucleotides line up with TRBD2. V shed 3 bases and J 6 bases; nucleotides not matched to a gene: 7. The germline V gene has CDR1 GTSNPN and CDR2 SVGIG (reference sequence). The CDR3 covers 14 residues. The CDR3 here is CAWRTSGGVNEQFF. The CDR3 region has the DNA TGTGCCTGGAGAACTAGCGGCGGGGTCAATGAGCAGTTCTTC.